The 28 T cell receptor beta chains below were found in one sample sequenced in a study of OX40 agonist ivuxolimab in advanced cancers. Only in-frame clones appear in the TCRdb table, and some are missing; sequencing was by immunoSEQ multiplex PCR. This table has some 80,000 clones, around 85% appearing once. This sample comprised CD4+ or CD8+ T cells sorted from blood, obtained in a trial of the OX40 agonist ivuxolimab. All receptors derive from an adult with an advanced solid tumor such as melanoma, head and neck, liver or kidney cancer.

The rearrangement uses TRBV11-1 and TRBJ1-1; D possibly corresponds to TRBD1 (5 bases). CDR1 SGHAT and CDR2 FQDESV come from the germline V gene (reference sequence). CDR3 length: 13 residues. Between the trimmed V and J ends, which lost 1 base and 7 bases, there was a span of 10 bases. The CDR3: CASSLEMGLEAFF. In DNA, the CDR3 is TGTGCCAGCAGCTTAGAAATGGGACTTGAAGCTTTCTTT.

This chain links TRBV14 with TRBJ2-7; D is uncertain. Germline V gene data show CDR1 as SGHDN and CDR2 as FVKESK. The CDR3 length is 14 residues. V lost 2 bases to trimming and J lost 1 base, with 9 bases between them. The CDR3 DNA reads TGTGCCAGCAGCCAATTAGGCAGATCCTACGAGCAGTACTTC. It translates to CASSQLGRSYEQYF.

The chain employs TRBV7-2 and TRBJ1-3; a weak D match, TRBD1 (5 bases). CDR1 and CDR2 (germline): SGHTA, FQGNSA. The CDR3 extends over 17 amino acids. V was trimmed by 5 bases and J by 0 bases, leaving 17 bases between them. The CDR3 sequence is CASSPQSGGVSGNTIYF. CDR3 sequence (DNA): TGTGCCAGCAGCCCCCAGAGTGGGGGGGTCTCTGGAAACACCATATATTTT.

This chain joins TRBV2 and TRBJ1-4; D call uncertain. In germline, CDR1 is SNHLY, CDR2 FYNNEI. The CDR3 covers 13 residues. Trimming shortened V by 6 bases and J by 2 bases, and 7 bases separated the two germline ends. CDR3 DNA: TGTGCCAGCAGGCAGGATACTAATGAAAAACTGTTTTTT. This sequence encodes CASRQDTNEKLFF. The whole variable domain, filled in from reference TRBV2 and TRBJ1-4, reads EPEVTQTPSHQVTQMGQEVILRCVPISNHLYFYWYRQILGQKVEFLVSFYNNEISEKSEIFDDQFSVERPDGSNFTLKIRSTKLEDSAMYFCASRQDTNEKLFFGSGTQLSVL.

This sequence joins TRBV6-5 and TRBJ2-5; D unresolved. The length of the CDR3 is 10 residues. V lost 8 bases and J 4 bases, leaving 5 bases between the germline ends. CDR1 and CDR2 (germline): MNHEY, SVGAGI. The CDR3, as DNA: TGTGCCAGCGGAGCAGAGACCCAGTACTTC. Residues: CASGAETQYF.

J is TRBJ2-5 and V is TRBV10-3, with D perhaps matching TRBD2 (5 bases). Per germline, CDR1 ENHRY and CDR2 SYGVKD. The CDR3 consists of 15 residues. The V gene lost 2 bases and the J gene lost 1 base, with 11 bases spanning the gap. The DNA of the CDR3 is TGTGCCATCAGTGAGACTAGAGAAACCCAAGAGACCCAGTACTTC. It encodes CAISETRETQETQYF.

The J gene is TRBJ1-2, the V gene TRBV27, with D perhaps TRBD1 (6 bases). There are 17 residues in the CDR3. CDR1 and CDR2 (germline): MNHEY, SMNVEV (reference sequence). Between the trimmed V and J ends, which lost 4 bases and 4 bases, there was a span of 22 bases. The DNA for the CDR3 is TGTGCCAGCAGTTCACAAAATCGCGGGGGGGGCCCCTATGGCTACACCTTC. Translation: CASSSQNRGGGPYGYTF.

This clone appeared a single time. The rearrangement joins TRBV30 to TRBJ1-5; maybe TRBD1 (5 bases). The CDR3 runs to 17 residues. Trimming shortened V by 0 bases and J by 0 bases, and 15 bases separated the two germline ends. Germline V gene data show CDR1 as GTSNPN and CDR2 as SVGIG (reference sequence). The CDR3 nucleotides read TGTGCCTGGAGTGTACGAGGGGATGCTTATAGCAATCAGCCCCAGCATTTT. The encoded protein is CAWSVRGDAYSNQPQHF.

This clone was seen only once. V usage is TRBV7-6 and J usage is TRBJ2-7, with TRBD1 as a possible D gene (5 bases). CDR1 and CDR2 from the germline V gene are SGHVS and FNYEAQ. The germline V and J ends were trimmed by 1 base and 2 bases, with 12 bases remaining between them. This CDR3 is 15 amino acids long. CDR3 in amino acids: CASSLVGAPPYEQYF. DNA of the CDR3: TGTGCCAGCAGCTTAGTTGGGGCTCCCCCCTACGAGCAGTACTTC.

The chain combines TRBV7-2 with TRBJ2-7; D is unresolved. This CDR3 has 14 residues. V dropped 5 bases and J dropped 6 bases, with 17 bases sitting between them. Germline V CDR1 and CDR2: SGHTA, FQGNSA. This CDR3 reads CASSPDPTHLEQYF. The CDR3 DNA reads as TGTGCCAGCAGCCCCGACCCAACTCACCTCGAGCAGTACTTC.

The chain recombines TRBV7-9 with TRBJ2-2; D perhaps matches TRBD1 (5 bases). There are 14 residues in the CDR3. The germline CDR1 and CDR2 sequences are SEHNR and FQNEAQ (reference sequence). Trimming took 5 bases from V and 8 from J, leaving 15 bases between them. CDR3 bases: TGTGCCAGCAGCCCAGGACAAGCTTTAGGGGAGCTGTTTTTT. This translates into CASSPGQALGELFF.

The chain carries TRBV4-1 and TRBJ2-3; D ambiguous. Germline CDR1 MGHRA, CDR2 YSYEKL. This CDR3 has 15 amino acids. The V and J ends lost 1 base and 4 bases respectively, with 12 bases between them. This CDR3 is CASSQGPRAADTQYF. The CDR3, as DNA: TGCGCCAGCAGCCAAGGACCAAGGGCCGCAGATACGCAGTATTTT.

This chain uses TRBV6-1 with TRBJ2-7; the D gene is possibly TRBD1 (5 bases). This CDR3 region has 15 residues. V lost 3 bases to trimming and J lost 2 bases, with 14 bases between them. Looked up from germline, CDR1 is MNHNS and CDR2 is SASEGT. The CDR3 bases are TGTGCCAGCAGTGACTCAGGGATCCCCACCTACGAGCAGTACTTC. Protein: CASSDSGIPTYEQYF.

The chain uses TRBV30 and TRBJ2-1, with D tentatively TRBD1 (6 bases). The length of the CDR3 is 17 residues. CDR1 GTSNPN and CDR2 SVGIG come from the germline V gene (reference sequence). V lost 3 bases and J 0 bases, leaving 18 bases between the germline ends. The CDR3, as DNA: TGTGCCTGGAGATTGCTAATACAGGGCATCTCCTACAATGAGCAGTTCTTC. This encodes CAWRLLIQGISYNEQFF.

V gene TRBV5-1 combines with J gene TRBJ1-4, with 8 bases lining up with TRBD1. Losses at the gene ends were 7 bases for V and 0 bases for J; bases not matched to a gene: 8. CDR3 length: 16 residues. In germline, CDR1 is SGHRS, CDR2 YFSETQ. CDR3 residues: CASSTGGLATNEKLFF. The DNA of the CDR3 is TGCGCCAGCTCCACAGGGGGACTAGCAACTAATGAAAAACTGTTTTTT.

This CDR3 is CASSAAQGQQETQYF. In DNA, the CDR3 is TGTGCCAGCAGTGCGGCGCAGGGACAGCAAGAGACCCAGTACTTC. This sequence joins TRBV28 and TRBJ2-5; the match to TRBD1 covers 7 bases. Germline V CDR1 and CDR2: MDHEN, SYDVKM. The CDR3 is 15 amino acids. J gave up 2 bases and V 5 bases, and 8 bases lay outside the gene matches.

V gene TRBV4-2 combines with J gene TRBJ2-2; tentatively, D is TRBD1 (6 bases). Trimming cost V 0 bases and J 6 bases, with 8 bases left between them. This CDR3 is built from 14 residues. The V gene's germline CDR1 is LGHNA and CDR2 YNFKEQ. For the CDR3, the DNA is TGTGCCAGCAGCCAAGAAGGGGGTTCCGGGGAGCTGTTTTTT. Protein: CASSQEGGSGELFF.

This chain connects TRBV5-1 to TRBJ1-4; no definite D call. Germline V gene data show CDR1 as SGHRS and CDR2 as YFSETQ. Trimming cost V 5 bases and J 0 bases, with 17 bases left between them. The CDR3 consists of 17 residues. CDR3 in DNA: TGCGCCAGCAGGAAGACGGGAACCGTTGCAACTAATGAAAAACTGTTTTTT. It specifies CASRKTGTVATNEKLFF. The full variable domain, with the rest looked up from reference TRBV5-1 and TRBJ1-4, is KAGVTQTPRYLIKTRGQQVTLSCSPISGHRSVSWYQQTPGQGLQFLFEYFSETQRNKGNFPGRFSGRQFSNSRSEMNVSTLELGDSALYLCASRKTGTVATNEKLFFGSGTQLSVL.

The rearrangement uses TRBV7-9 and TRBJ1-1; 8 nucleotides line up with TRBD1. The germline gives CDR1 SEHNR, CDR2 FQNEAQ (reference sequence). Germline trimming cut 6 bases from V and 7 bases from J; bases unmatched to any gene: 7. This CDR3 region has 13 residues. The CDR3 region is CASSLTGVNEAFF. The CDR3, as DNA: TGTGCCAGCAGTTTGACAGGGGTCAATGAAGCTTTCTTT.

The rearrangement joins TRBV5-1 to TRBJ2-7; D might be TRBD2 (6 bases). This CDR3 has 15 residues. CDR1 and CDR2 (germline): SGHRS, YFSETQ. With 4 bases removed from V and 7 bases from J, the gap between germline ends came to 21 bases. Here the CDR3 reads CASSTGGVYGGEQYF. CDR3 bases: TGCGCCAGCAGCACGGGTGGTGTGTACGGAGGGGAGCAGTACTTC.

This clone was found a few times. The chain joins TRBV12-2 to TRBJ2-1; the DNA was not used to check the table's D call, TRBD1. TRBV12-2 is listed as a pseudogene. The CDR3 sequence is 15 residues long. CDR3 region: CASRPDRGRVDEQFF. The CDR3 coding sequence is TGTGCAAGTCGCCCCGACAGGGGGCGCGTAGATGAGCAGTTCTTC.

This chain joins TRBV21-1 and TRBJ2-3; the table's TRBD1 call for D was not verified on the DNA. TRBV21-1 is listed as a pseudogene. CDR3 length: 19 residues. CDR3 in DNA: TGTGCCAGCAGCAAAGGGAGTGGGGCTTCGCAGGGTAAGACAGATACGCAGTATTTT. Encoded protein: CASSKGSGASQGKTDTQYF.

The chain couples TRBV6-5 to TRBJ2-3; D call uncertain. Per germline, CDR1 MNHEY and CDR2 SVGAGI. The CDR3 has 13 residues. Trimming pared 6 bases from V and 3 bases from J, leaving 10 bases between. The CDR3 DNA follows: TGTGCCAGCAGAAAAATAGGGACAGATACGCAGTATTTT. Its protein product is CASRKIGTDTQYF.

This chain links TRBV4-2 with TRBJ2-7; D call uncertain. The ends were cut back, 3 bases at V and 3 bases at J, with 18 bases in the middle. This CDR3 spans 16 amino acids. Germline V gene data show CDR1 as LGHNA and CDR2 as YNFKEQ. In nucleotides, the CDR3 is TGTGCCAGCAGCCAGAGAACTGACCCCCGGCGCTACGAGCAGTACTTC. This gives the protein CASSQRTDPRRYEQYF.

The gene calls are TRBV18 and TRBJ2-2; no reliable D call. Trimming took 1 base from V and 1 from J, leaving 10 bases between them. Germline V lookup: CDR1 KGHSH, CDR2 LQKENI. The CDR3 sequence is 16 residues long. The CDR3 coding sequence is TGTGCCAGCTCACCACAGTCCCAGGAGAACACCGGGGAGCTGTTTTTT. Residues: CASSPQSQENTGELFF.

This sequence joins TRBV27 and TRBJ2-2, with 9 nucleotides matching TRBD2. The V and J ends lost 3 bases and 1 base, in that order; junction bases with no gene match: 12. Germline CDR1 and CDR2: MNHEY and SMNVEV (reference sequence). The CDR3 covers 19 residues. CDR3 in amino acids: CASSLSTVLAGLNTGELFF. The CDR3 DNA reads TGTGCCAGCAGTTTGAGTACAGTGCTAGCGGGGCTGAACACCGGGGAGCTGTTTTTT.

The V call is TRBV5-1, the J call TRBJ1-1; 7 nucleotides line up with TRBD1. V shed 4 bases and J 8 bases; nucleotides not matched to a gene: 11. The germline V gene has CDR1 SGHRS and CDR2 YFSETQ. The CDR3 extends over 14 amino acids. The CDR3 reads CASSEGTDPLEAFF. The CDR3 bases are TGCGCCAGCAGCGAAGGGACAGATCCGTTGGAAGCTTTCTTT.

The rearrangement joins TRBV5-1 to TRBJ1-2; the D gene is possibly TRBD1 (6 bases). V lost 0 bases to trimming and J lost 4 bases, with 13 bases between them. Looked up from germline, CDR1 is SGHRS and CDR2 is YFSETQ. This CDR3 is 15 amino acids long. The DNA for the CDR3 is TGCGCCAGCAGCTTGGAGAGGGGGGGGGCCTATGGCTACACCTTC. This gives the protein CASSLERGGAYGYTF.